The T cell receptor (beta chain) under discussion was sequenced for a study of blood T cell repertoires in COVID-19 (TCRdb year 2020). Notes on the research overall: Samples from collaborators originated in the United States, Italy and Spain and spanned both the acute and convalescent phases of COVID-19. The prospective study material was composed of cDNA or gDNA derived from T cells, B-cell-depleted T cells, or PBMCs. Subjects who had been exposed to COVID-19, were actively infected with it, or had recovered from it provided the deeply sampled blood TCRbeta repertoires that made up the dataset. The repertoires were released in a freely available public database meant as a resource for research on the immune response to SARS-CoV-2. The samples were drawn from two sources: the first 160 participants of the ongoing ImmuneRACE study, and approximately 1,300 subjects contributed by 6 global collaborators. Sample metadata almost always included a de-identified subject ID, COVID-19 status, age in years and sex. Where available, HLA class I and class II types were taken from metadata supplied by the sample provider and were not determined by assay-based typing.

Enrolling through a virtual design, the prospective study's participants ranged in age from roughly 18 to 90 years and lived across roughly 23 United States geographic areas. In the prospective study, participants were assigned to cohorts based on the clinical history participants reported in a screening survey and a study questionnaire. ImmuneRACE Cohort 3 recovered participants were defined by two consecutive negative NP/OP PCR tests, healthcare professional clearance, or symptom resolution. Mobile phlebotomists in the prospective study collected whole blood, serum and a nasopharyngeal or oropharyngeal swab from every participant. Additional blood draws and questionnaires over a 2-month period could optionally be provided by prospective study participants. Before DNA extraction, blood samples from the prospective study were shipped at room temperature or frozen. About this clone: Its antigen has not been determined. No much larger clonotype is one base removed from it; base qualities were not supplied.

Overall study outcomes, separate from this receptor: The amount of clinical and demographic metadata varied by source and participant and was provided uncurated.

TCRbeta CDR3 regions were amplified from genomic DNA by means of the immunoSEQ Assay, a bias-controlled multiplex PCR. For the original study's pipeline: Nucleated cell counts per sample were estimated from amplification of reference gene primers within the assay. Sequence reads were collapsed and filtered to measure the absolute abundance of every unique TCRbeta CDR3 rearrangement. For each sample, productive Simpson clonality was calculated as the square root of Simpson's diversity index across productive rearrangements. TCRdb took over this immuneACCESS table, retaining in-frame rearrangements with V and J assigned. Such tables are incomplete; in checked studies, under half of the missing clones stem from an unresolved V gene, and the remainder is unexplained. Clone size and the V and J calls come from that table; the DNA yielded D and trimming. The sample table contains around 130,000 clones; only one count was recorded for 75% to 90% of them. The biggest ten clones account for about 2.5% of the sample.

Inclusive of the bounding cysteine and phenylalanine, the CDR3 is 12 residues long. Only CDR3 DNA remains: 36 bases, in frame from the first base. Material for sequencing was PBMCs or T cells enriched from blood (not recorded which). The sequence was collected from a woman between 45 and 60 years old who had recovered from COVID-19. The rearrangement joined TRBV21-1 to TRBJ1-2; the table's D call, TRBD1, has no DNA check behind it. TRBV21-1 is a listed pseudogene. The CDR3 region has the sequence CASSKADRKFTF. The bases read TGTGCCAGCAGCAAAGCGGACAGAAAGTTCACCTTC.